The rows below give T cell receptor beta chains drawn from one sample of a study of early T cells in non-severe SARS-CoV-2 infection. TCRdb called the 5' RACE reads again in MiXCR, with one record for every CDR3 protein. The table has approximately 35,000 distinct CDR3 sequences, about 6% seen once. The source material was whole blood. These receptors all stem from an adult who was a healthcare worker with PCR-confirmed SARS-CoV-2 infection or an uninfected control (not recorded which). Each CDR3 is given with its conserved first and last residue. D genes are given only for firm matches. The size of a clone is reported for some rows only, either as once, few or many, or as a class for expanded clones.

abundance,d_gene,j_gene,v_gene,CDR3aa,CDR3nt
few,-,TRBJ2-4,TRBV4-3,CASSQDIQGKNIQYF,TGCGCCAGCAGCCAAGATATCCAGGGCAAAAACATTCAGTACTTC
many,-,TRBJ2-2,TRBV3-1,CASSSITGELFF,TGTGCCAGCAGCTCCATCACCGGGGAGCTGTTTTTT
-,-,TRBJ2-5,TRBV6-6,CASSYTRPTEETQYF,TGTGCCAGCAGTTACACACGCCCCACGGAGGAGACCCAGTACTTC
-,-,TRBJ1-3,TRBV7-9,CASSLHSGNTIYF,TGTGCCAGCAGCTTACATTCCGGAAACACCATATATTTT
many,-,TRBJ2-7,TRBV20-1,CSARVGRNSYEQYF,TGCAGTGCTAGAGTAGGCAGAAACTCCTACGAGCAGTACTTC
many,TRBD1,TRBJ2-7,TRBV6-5,CASSYKKGTGEEYEQYF,TGTGCCAGCAGTTACAAGAAGGGGACAGGGGAAGAGTACGAGCAGTACTTC
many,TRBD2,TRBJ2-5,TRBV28,CASSRRLAGYQETQYF,TGTGCCAGCAGTCGCCGACTAGCGGGGTACCAAGAGACCCAGTACTTC
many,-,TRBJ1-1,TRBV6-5,CASSYSANLNTEAFF,TGTGCCAGCAGTTACTCGGCAAATTTGAACACTGAAGCTTTCTTT
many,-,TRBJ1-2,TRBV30,CAWTTSRFGYTF,TGTGCCTGGACCACATCGCGGTTTGGCTACACCTTC
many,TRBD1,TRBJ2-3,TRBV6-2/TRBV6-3,CASSHGQGRDTQYF,TGTGCCAGCAGTCATGGACAGGGAAGAGATACGCAGTATTTT
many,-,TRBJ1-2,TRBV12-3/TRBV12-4,CASSLPGRYGYTF,TGTGCCAGCAGTTTGCCGGGACGGTATGGCTACACCTTC
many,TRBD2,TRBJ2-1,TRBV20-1,CSVKGSGGIYNEQFF,TGCAGTGTTAAGGGTAGCGGGGGGATCTACAATGAGCAGTTCTTC
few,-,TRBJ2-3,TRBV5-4,CASSLGTSPSTDTQYF,TGTGCCAGCAGCTTGGGAACTAGCCCGAGCACAGATACGCAGTATTTT